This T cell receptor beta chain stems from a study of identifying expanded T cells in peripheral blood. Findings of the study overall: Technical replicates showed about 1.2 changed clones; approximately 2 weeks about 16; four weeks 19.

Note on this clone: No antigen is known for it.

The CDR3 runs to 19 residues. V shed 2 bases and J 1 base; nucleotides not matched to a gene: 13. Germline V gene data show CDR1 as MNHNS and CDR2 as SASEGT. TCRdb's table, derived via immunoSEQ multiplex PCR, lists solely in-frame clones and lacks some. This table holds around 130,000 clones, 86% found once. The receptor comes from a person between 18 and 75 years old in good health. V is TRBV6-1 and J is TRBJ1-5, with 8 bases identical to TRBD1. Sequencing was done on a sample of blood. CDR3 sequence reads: CASSERSGGGGGSNQPQHF. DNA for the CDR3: TGTGCCAGCAGTGAAAGGTCAGGGGGCGGTGGAGGAAGCAATCAGCCCCAGCATTTT.